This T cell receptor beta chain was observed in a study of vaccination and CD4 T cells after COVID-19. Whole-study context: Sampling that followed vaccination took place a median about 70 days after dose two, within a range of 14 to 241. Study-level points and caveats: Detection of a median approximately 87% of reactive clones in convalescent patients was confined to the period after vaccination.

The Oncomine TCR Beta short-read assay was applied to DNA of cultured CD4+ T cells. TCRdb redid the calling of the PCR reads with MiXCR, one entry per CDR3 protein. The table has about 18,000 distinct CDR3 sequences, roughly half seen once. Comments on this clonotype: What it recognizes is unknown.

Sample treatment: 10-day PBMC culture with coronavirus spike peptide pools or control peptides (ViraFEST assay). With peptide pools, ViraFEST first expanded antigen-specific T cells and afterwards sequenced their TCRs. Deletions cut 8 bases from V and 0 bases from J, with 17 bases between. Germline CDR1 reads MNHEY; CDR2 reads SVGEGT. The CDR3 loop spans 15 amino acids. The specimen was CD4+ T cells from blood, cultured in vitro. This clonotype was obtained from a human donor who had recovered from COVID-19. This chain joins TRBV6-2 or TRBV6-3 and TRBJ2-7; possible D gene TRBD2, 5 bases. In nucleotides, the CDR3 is TGTGCCAGCCGACCCTGGGCGGGCCTCTCCTACGAGCAGTACTTC. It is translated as CASRPWAGLSYEQYF.